One sample yielded the 28 T cell receptor beta chains listed below, sequenced in a study of cytomegalovirus exposure and HLA in healthy donors. 13 Jbeta primers and 60 Vbeta primers were used for the PCR. TCRdb's table, derived via immunoSEQ multiplex PCR, lists solely in-frame clones and lacks some. This table holds approximately 120,000 clones, more than 65% found once. Sample: PBMCs. All receptors derive from a woman aged 40 to 49 in good health and CMV-seropositive.

The sample holds a few counts of this clone. The genes are TRBV6-5 and TRBJ1-1; D is undetermined. The CDR3 has 15 amino acids. The germline V gene has CDR1 MNHEY and CDR2 SVGAGI. The V end was cut by 5 bases, the J end by 5 bases, with 18 bases between. CDR3 protein: CASSTSLNAGTEAFF. The DNA for the CDR3 is TGTGCCAGCAGTACCTCCCTAAACGCGGGGACTGAAGCTTTCTTT.

The J gene is TRBJ1-5, the V gene TRBV6-1, with unresolved D. The CDR3 is 14 amino acids. V was shortened by 2 bases and J by 5 bases, with 10 bases between the two germline ends. In germline, CDR1 is MNHNS, CDR2 SASEGT. The CDR3 loop is CASSELDTDQPQHF. CDR3 bases: TGTGCCAGCAGTGAATTAGACACAGATCAGCCCCAGCATTTT.

The gene calls are TRBV14 and TRBJ2-3, with 10 bases lining up with TRBD2. This CDR3 has 20 amino acids. With V trimmed by 0 bases and J by 6 bases, 18 bases remained unmatched. Germline lookup yields CDR1 SGHDN and CDR2 FVKESK. DNA of the CDR3: TGTGCCAGCAGCCAAGAGAGGTCTAGCGGGAGCCTCCCAAGAGCGGATACGCAGTATTTT. Its translation is CASSQERSSGSLPRADTQYF.

The chain couples TRBV15 to TRBJ2-1; 8 positions agree with TRBD2. The germline V gene has CDR1 LNHNV and CDR2 YYDKDF (reference sequence). The CDR3 totals 16 residues. Trimming cost V 0 bases and J 11 bases; bases outside gene matches: 12. The CDR3 DNA follows: TGTGCCACCAGCAGAGATATGGCGGGAGGAGGTGGGAAGCAGTTCTTC. It yields the protein CATSRDMAGGGGKQFF.

About this clone: A read error may account for a junction end that differs from germline. The rearrangement joins TRBV7-9 to TRBJ2-1; D remains unclear. The CDR3 sequence is 15 residues long. From germline, CDR1 is SEHNR and CDR2 FQNEAQ (reference sequence). The chain's CDR3 is CSSSLRSATGNEQFF. The CDR3 bases are TGTTCCAGCAGCCTGAGGTCCGCTACGGGCAATGAGCAGTTCTTC. Variable domain in full (rest from reference TRBV7-9 and TRBJ2-1): DTGVSQNPRHKITKRGQNVTFRCDPISEHNRLYWYRQTLGQGPEFLTYFQNEAQLEKSRLLSDRFSAERPKGSFSTLEIQRTEQGDSAMYLCSSSLRSATGNEQFFGPGTRLTVL.

The chain couples TRBV23-1 to TRBJ1-3; TRBD1 aligns across 7 bases. TRBV23-1 is noted as an ORF with a role that remains uncertain. The CDR3 has 15 residues. V lost 3 bases and J lost 3; bases outside the gene matches: 5. CDR3 residues: CASSQYRDSGNTIYF. Written as DNA, the CDR3 is TGCGCCAGCAGTCAGTACCGGGACAGTGGAAACACCATATATTTT.

The chain combines TRBV30 with TRBJ2-2; maybe TRBD2 (6 bases). The CDR3 is 15 residues long. Germline V CDR1 and CDR2: GTSNPN, SVGIG (reference sequence). The V end lost 0 bases, the J end lost 8 bases, and 16 bases lay between the germline ends. CDR3 sequence: CAWSVRRGAGGELFF. The CDR3 nucleotides are TGTGCCTGGAGTGTACGGCGGGGCGCGGGGGGGGAGCTGTTTTTT.

This clone was seen a single time. The rearrangement uses TRBV28 and TRBJ1-6; tentative D call: TRBD1 (5 bases). Germline loops: CDR1 MDHEN, CDR2 SYDVKM. The CDR3 length is 18 residues. Trimming removed 7 bases from V and 7 bases from J, with 26 bases in between. Here the CDR3 reads CASTLSYLGQVKNSPLHF. DNA for the CDR3: TGTGCCAGCACCCTCTCATATCTGGGGCAGGTGAAAAATTCACCCCTCCACTTT.

The rearrangement joins TRBV11-2 to TRBJ1-1; D unresolved. The germline V gene encodes CDR1 SGHAT and CDR2 FQNNGV. The CDR3 covers 15 residues. With 3 bases removed from V and 0 bases from J, the gap between germline ends came to 11 bases. CDR3 residues: CASSLGSRMNTEAFF. Here the CDR3 DNA reads TGTGCCAGCAGCTTGGGCAGTCGCATGAACACTGAAGCTTTCTTT.

This clone was picked up one time. This sequence joins TRBV6-6 and TRBJ1-1; 8 bases map to TRBD1. The CDR3 sequence is 14 residues long. J gave up 3 bases and V 6 bases, and 6 bases lay outside the gene matches. Germline CDR1 and CDR2: MNHNY and SVGAGI (reference sequence). The CDR3 DNA sequence: TGTGCCAGCAGCCGCGGACAGGGTTACACTGAAGCTTTCTTT. Residues: CASSRGQGYTEAFF.

This chain uses TRBV10-3 with TRBJ2-7; D is ambiguous. In germline, CDR1 is ENHRY, CDR2 SYGVKD. The V gene lost 0 bases and the J gene lost 0 bases, with 9 bases spanning the gap. The CDR3 is made up of 15 amino acids. CDR3 protein: CAISESGRSSYEQYF. CDR3 sequence (DNA): TGTGCCATCAGTGAGTCGGGTAGGAGCTCCTACGAGCAGTACTTC.

The chain has TRBV28 and TRBJ1-5; unclear D gene. V shed 4 bases and J shed 5 bases, with 15 bases lying between them. This CDR3 has 15 residues. CDR1 is MDHEN and CDR2 is SYDVKM in the germline V gene. The CDR3 sequence: CASSSPGFKYQPQHF. CDR3 sequence (DNA): TGTGCCAGCAGTTCGCCGGGGTTTAAGTATCAGCCCCAGCATTTT.

This sequence joins TRBV5-4 and TRBJ2-5, with TRBD1 matching 12 bases. The closer fit of TRBJ2-7 to the DNA end suggests the J call may be wrong. This CDR3 has 14 residues. From germline, CDR1 is SGHNT and CDR2 YYREEE (reference sequence). The CDR3 DNA sequence: TGTGCCAGCAGCCCCGGGACAGGGGGCGGCGAGCAGTACTTC. It specifies CASSPGTGGGEQYF.

The chain recombines TRBV4-1 with TRBJ2-7; D is ambiguous. The germline CDR1 and CDR2 sequences are MGHRA and YSYEKL. Trimming left V 0 bases short and J 3 bases short, with 9 bases between. The CDR3 is made up of 14 amino acids. The CDR3 spells CASSQDRRGYEQYF. CDR3 DNA sequence: TGCGCCAGCAGCCAAGATCGAAGAGGCTACGAGCAGTACTTC.

This clone was seen a handful of times. The rearrangement uses TRBV2 and TRBJ2-3; 12 nucleotides match TRBD2. V shed 6 bases and J 2 bases; nucleotides not matched to a gene: 6. From germline, CDR1 is SNHLY and CDR2 FYNNEI. CDR3 length: 16 residues. The DNA of the CDR3 is TGTGCCAGCAGAAAAGGACTAGCGGGATACACAGATACGCAGTATTTT. Translated, it gives CASRKGLAGYTDTQYF.

This chain connects TRBV5-4 to TRBJ1-5; 8 bases are a match to TRBD1. V shed 5 bases, J shed 6 bases, and the junction held 4 bases outside the gene matches. This CDR3 is built from 13 residues. The germline gives CDR1 SGHNT, CDR2 YYREEE (reference sequence). The DNA of the CDR3 is TGTGCCAGCAGTCCAGACAGGGGTCAGCCCCAGCATTTT. Its protein is CASSPDRGQPQHF.

This clone was observed a few times. The chain links TRBV19 to TRBJ1-4; D perhaps matches TRBD1 (6 bases). V dropped 3 bases and J dropped 8 bases, with 13 bases sitting between them. Germline-derived CDR1 and CDR2 are LNHDA and SQIVND (reference sequence). The CDR3 spans 14 residues. The CDR3 DNA sequence: TGTGCCAGTAGTATGGCGGGGGCCCGCGAAAAACTGTTTTTT. Translating gives CASSMAGAREKLFF. The whole variable domain, filled in from reference TRBV19 and TRBJ1-4, reads DGGITQSPKYLFRKEGQNVTLSCEQNLNHDAMYWYRQDPGQGLRLIYYSQIVNDFQKGDIAEGYSVSREKKESFPLTVTSAQKNPTAFYLCASSMAGAREKLFFGSGTQLSVL.

The chain joins TRBV6-6 to TRBJ1-1, with TRBD1 matching over 8 bases. With 6 bases clipped from V and 1 base from J, the junction kept 7 bases outside the gene matches. The CDR3 runs to 15 residues. Germline CDR1 reads MNHNY; CDR2 reads SVGAGI (reference sequence). The DNA for the CDR3 is TGTGCCAGCAGCCCACAGGGGGGTTGGAACACTGAAGCTTTCTTT. Its translation is CASSPQGGWNTEAFF.

The chain employs TRBV5-1 and TRBJ2-5, with D possibly being TRBD1 (7 bases). The germline CDR1 and CDR2 sequences are SGHRS and YFSETQ. The CDR3 length is 15 residues. V gave up 4 bases and J gave up 4 bases, with 17 bases separating them. This CDR3 is CASSRRGQEGETQYF. CDR3 DNA: TGCGCCAGCAGCAGGAGAGGACAGGAGGGAGAGACCCAGTACTTC.

The table lists this clone with a few counts. A junction end diverges from the germline sequence, so it may reflect a read error. The gene calls are TRBV7-3 and TRBJ2-2; 10 bases map to TRBD2. In germline, CDR1 is SGHTA, CDR2 FQGTGA. This CDR3 comprises 17 residues. The CDR3 DNA follows: TGTGCCAGCACCTTATCCCCCGGGACTAGCGCAACCGGGGAGCTGTTTTTT. Residues: CASTLSPGTSATGELFF.

Only a few counts were recorded for this clone. This chain connects TRBV19 to TRBJ2-7; 13 bases are shared with TRBD2. Germline V gene lookup returns CDR1 LNHDA and CDR2 SQIVND (reference sequence). V was pared by 5 bases and J by 3 bases, with 10 bases of the junction left unmatched. This CDR3 is built from 17 residues. The CDR3 protein is CASSERTSGRILYEQYF. The CDR3, as DNA: TGTGCCAGTAGTGAAAGGACTAGCGGGAGAATCCTCTACGAGCAGTACTTC.

The V call is TRBV7-8, the J call TRBJ1-5; no firm D call. This CDR3 is built from 13 residues. Germline assignment: CDR1 SGHVS and CDR2 FQNEAQ. V shed 1 base and J shed 7 bases, with 8 bases lying between them. The CDR3 reads CASSLGREQPQHF. The CDR3 nucleotides read TGTGCCAGCAGCTTAGGGCGGGAGCAGCCCCAGCATTTT.

This clone came up a few times. The sample contains more than one DNA sequence encoding this CDR3. J is TRBJ2-3 and V is TRBV7-9; unclear D gene. Trimming took off 3 bases at V and 5 bases at J, with 3 bases between the two ends. Germline V gene lookup returns CDR1 SEHNR and CDR2 FQNEAQ (reference sequence). The CDR3 runs 11 residues. Here the CDR3 DNA reads TGTGCCAGCAGCTTTCGAGATACGCAGTATTTT. The encoded protein is CASSFRDTQYF.

J is TRBJ1-1 and V is TRBV5-4, with D uncertain. The V gene lost 1 base and the J gene lost 4 bases, with 11 bases spanning the gap. The length of the CDR3 is 14 residues. Germline values: CDR1 SGHNT, CDR2 YYREEE (reference sequence). The CDR3, as DNA: TGTGCCAGCAGCTTGATCGGGTTTGTCACTGAAGCTTTCTTT. It codes for CASSLIGFVTEAFF.

The rearrangement uses TRBV19 and TRBJ1-2; D is possibly TRBD1 (6 bases). Per the germline V gene, CDR1 is LNHDA and CDR2 is SQIVND (reference sequence). The CDR3 is 13 amino acids. V lost 5 bases to trimming and J lost 4 bases, with 11 bases between them. The CDR3 protein is CASSQDRSYGYTF. DNA for the CDR3: TGTGCCAGTAGTCAAGACAGGAGCTATGGCTACACCTTC.

The chain joins TRBV5-1 to TRBJ2-3; D may be TRBD2 (5 bases). Trimming removed 0 bases at V and 8 bases at J, with 16 bases between. The germline V gene encodes CDR1 SGHRS and CDR2 YFSETQ. The CDR3 is made up of 15 amino acids. The CDR3 spells CASSLASLAVGTQYF. CDR3 coding DNA: TGCGCCAGCAGCTTGGCCTCCCTAGCTGTGGGTACGCAGTATTTT.

The rearrangement joins TRBV7-9 to TRBJ2-3; 15 bases are shared with TRBD2. V was clipped by 11 bases and J by 4 bases; unmatched bases: 4. The CDR3 has 14 residues. CDR1 SEHNR and CDR2 FQNEAQ come from the germline V gene (reference sequence). The CDR3 coding sequence is TGTGCCGGAGGACTAGCGGGAGGGGCAGATACGCAGTATTTT. Translated, it gives CAGGLAGGADTQYF.

This clone was recorded a few times. The genes are TRBV28 and TRBJ1-5; D is ambiguous. The germline V and J ends were trimmed by 8 bases and 1 base, with 12 bases remaining between them. The CDR3 spans 14 residues. Germline assignment: CDR1 MDHEN and CDR2 SYDVKM. The CDR3 loop reads CASRPRGSNQPQHF. In nucleotides, the CDR3 is TGTGCCAGCCGTCCCCGAGGAAGCAATCAGCCCCAGCATTTT.